The 9 T cell receptor beta chains presented below share a single source sample, sequenced in a study of shared clonotypes between healthy human individuals. Sequencing was performed with immunoSEQ multiplex PCR; in TCRdb, only in-frame clones are kept and a portion is missing. The sample has around 510,000 clones; roughly 79% are singletons. The material sequenced was PBMCs. Source of these receptors: a woman in her thirties or forties in good health. Some clones in this sample may be carry-over from other donors' samples.

This clone came up many times. The rearrangement joins TRBV5-5 to TRBJ1-1; perhaps TRBD1 as D (5 bases). Trimming pared 0 bases from V and 3 bases from J, leaving 9 bases between. CDR3 length: 14 amino acids. Germline loops: CDR1 SGHKS, CDR2 YYEKEE (reference sequence). CDR3 in amino acids: CASSLAGRDTEAFF. CDR3 nucleotide sequence: TGTGCCAGCAGCTTGGCCGGCAGGGACACTGAAGCTTTCTTT.

The chain links TRBV5-4 to TRBJ2-3, with D maybe TRBD2 (6 bases). There are 16 residues in the CDR3. Between the trimmed V and J ends, which lost 4 bases and 0 bases, there was a span of 15 bases. Looked up from germline, CDR1 is SGHNT and CDR2 is YYREEE (reference sequence). The CDR3 region is CASSAGPGSSTDTQYF. CDR3 DNA sequence: TGTGCCAGCAGCGCGGGGCCAGGCAGCAGCACAGATACGCAGTATTTT. The full variable domain, its missing parts supplied by reference TRBV5-4 and TRBJ2-3, is ETGVTQSPTHLIKTRGQQVTLRCSSQSGHNTVSWYQQALGQGPQFIFQYYREEENGRGNFPPRFSGLQFPNYSSELNVNALELDDSALYLCASSAGPGSSTDTQYFGPGTRLTVL.

This clone has more than one count but fewer than ten. The chain recombines TRBV5-4 with TRBJ2-2; TRBD2 matches at 14 bases. This CDR3 is 18 amino acids long. The V gene's germline CDR1 is SGHNT and CDR2 YYREEE (reference sequence). Trimming removed 2 bases from V and 3 bases from J; junction bases left unmatched: 6. The CDR3 sequence: CASSLPGLAGAHTGELFF. CDR3 DNA sequence: TGTGCCAGCAGCTTACCGGGACTAGCGGGAGCCCACACCGGGGAGCTGTTTTTT.

For this clone: This likely came from a read error, as a far larger clone is one base away. The V and J genes are TRBV19 and TRBJ2-6; D remains unclear. In germline, CDR1 is LNHDA, CDR2 SQIVND (reference sequence). The CDR3 totals 15 residues. The CDR3 loop reads CASSTLISGTNVLTF. In DNA form, the CDR3 reads TGTGCCAGTAGTACCTTAATCTCTGGGACCAACGTCCTGACTTTC.

Details on this clone: This may be a read error, as it is one base from a much larger clone. This CDR3 is also generated by other DNA sequences in the sample. The chain is built from TRBV6-5 and TRBJ1-5; the D is unclear. Germline V gives CDR1 MNHEY, CDR2 SVGAGI. The V and J ends lost 4 bases and 5 bases respectively, with 12 bases between them. The CDR3 contains 14 residues. The CDR3 loop reads CASSFNSGDQPQHF. As DNA, the CDR3 is TGTGCCAGCAGTTTCAACTCCGGTGATCAGCCCCAGCATTTT.

V and J are TRBV5-1 and TRBJ2-5; TRBD2 agrees at 8 bases. Germline V gene sequence: CDR1 SGHRS, CDR2 YFSETQ. The CDR3 sequence is 16 residues long. The ends lost 0 bases at V and 4 bases at J; junction bases unmatched: 8. DNA of the CDR3: TGCGCCAGCAGCTTGGAGCCAGCGGGAGCTTCAGAGACCCAGTACTTC. Its protein product is CASSLEPAGASETQYF.

The J gene is TRBJ2-3, the V gene TRBV7-3; D is perhaps TRBD2 (6 bases). V was clipped by 5 bases and J by 2 bases, with 8 bases between them. CDR1 SGHTA and CDR2 FQGTGA come from the germline V gene. This CDR3 region has 13 residues. The CDR3 bases are TGTGCCAGCAGCCCGGACTACACAGATACGCAGTATTTT. This gives the protein CASSPDYTDTQYF.

V gene TRBV11-2 combines with J gene TRBJ2-5, with 10 bases lining up with TRBD1. Germline CDR1 reads SGHAT; CDR2 reads FQNNGV. This CDR3 has 18 residues. Trimming removed 0 bases from V and 5 bases from J; junction bases left unmatched: 12. CDR3 protein: CASSLDFKDRGSWETQYF. The CDR3 DNA is TGTGCCAGCAGCTTAGATTTCAAGGACAGGGGGAGTTGGGAGACCCAGTACTTC.

CDR3 nucleotide sequence: TGTGCCTGGGAGCTGACCCTTGGGGAAAAACTGTTTTTT. As protein: CAWELTLGEKLFF. The chain combines TRBV30 with TRBJ1-4; D remains ambiguous. Trimming took off 5 bases at V and 8 bases at J, with 15 bases between the two ends. This CDR3 comprises 13 residues. Germline V CDR1 and CDR2: GTSNPN, SVGIG (reference sequence).